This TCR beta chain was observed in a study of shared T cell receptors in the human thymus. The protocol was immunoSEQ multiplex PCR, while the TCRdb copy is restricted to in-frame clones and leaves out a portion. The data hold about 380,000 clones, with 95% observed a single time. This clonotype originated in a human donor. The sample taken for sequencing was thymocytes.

CDR3 loop: CASSDMGAGYTF. The CDR3 DNA reads TGTGCCAGCAGTGATATGGGGGCTGGCTACACCTTC. V usage is TRBV25-1 and J usage is TRBJ1-2; D might be TRBD1 (6 bases). V lost 3 bases, J lost 7 bases, and 9 bases lay in between. The germline V gene has CDR1 MGHDK and CDR2 SYGVNS. This CDR3 is built from 12 residues.